This T cell receptor beta chain was identified in a study of shared clonotypes between healthy human individuals. Study-wide context: Aged between 18 and 49, the donors were a couple of women and three men.

Study-wide results and caveats: Incompleteness in sorted-subset sequencing, despite large depth, was shown by rarefaction.

Germline V lookup: CDR1 DFQATT, CDR2 SNEGSKA (reference sequence). The CDR3 sequence is 11 residues long. Between the trimmed V and J ends, which lost 3 bases and 10 bases, there was a span of 12 bases. In replicate PCRs of sorted subsets, roughly 200 ng DNA, approximately 30,000 T cell genomes, was used. Libraries were prepared by immunoSEQ multiplex PCR; TCRdb keeps only in-frame clonotypes and omits some of them. This sample has about 1.5 million clones, with roughly 98% found just once. As concerns this clone: Its target is not known.

The specimen sequenced was naive CD4+ T cells sorted from blood. Indicated subset: CD45RA+ positively selected. The chain uses TRBV20-1 and TRBJ1-1; a weak D match, TRBD1 (5 bases). The receptor comes from a man aged 30 to 39 in good health. The CDR3 DNA sequence: TGCAGTGCTAGGATCGCTCAGGGAGCTTTCTTT. It yields the protein CSARIAQGAFF.